The source of this TCR beta chain is a study of T cell repertoires in cytomegalovirus infection. V lost 0 bases and J lost 5, with 13 bases in between. CDR1 is MGHRA and CDR2 is YSYEKL in the germline V gene. The CDR3 loop spans 15 amino acids. TCRdb recomputed calls from the reads with MiXCR, one row per CDR3 protein. Of some 130,000 distinct CDR3 sequences in the sample, around 30% were seen once. A word on this clonotype: Its antigen remains unknown.

This specimen was CD8+ T cells from cultured PBMCs, taken from culture after CMV antigen stimulation. V gene TRBV4-1 combines with J gene TRBJ1-1, with D perhaps TRBD1 (5 bases). The origin of this receptor is a human donor in good health (CMV status not recorded). Some clones in this sample may be carry-over from other donors' samples. The CDR3 DNA reads TGCGCCAGCAGCCAAGATCCCCATGGGGGTACTGAAGCTTTCTTT. It specifies CASSQDPHGGTEAFF.